This entry is about one T cell receptor (beta chain). Trimming removed 5 bases from V and 6 bases from J, with 16 bases in between. The germline gives CDR1 MNHEY, CDR2 SMNVEV (reference sequence). The CDR3 extends over 14 amino acids. This record belongs to a study of T cell changes during pregnancy in multiple sclerosis. This table comes from immunoSEQ multiplex PCR, and its TCRdb copy is limited to in-frame clones, with some not included. Of about 68,000 clones listed, roughly nine tenths are singletons. The chain employs TRBV27 and TRBJ1-2; D is possibly TRBD1 (6 bases). The input for sequencing was peripheral blood, taken in the second trimester of pregnancy. This sequence was found in a female donor with multiple sclerosis, enrolled in a pregnancy study. The CDR3 here is CASSNTGTLNGYTF. The DNA of the CDR3 is TGTGCCAGCAGTAACACCGGGACACTGAATGGCTACACCTTC.